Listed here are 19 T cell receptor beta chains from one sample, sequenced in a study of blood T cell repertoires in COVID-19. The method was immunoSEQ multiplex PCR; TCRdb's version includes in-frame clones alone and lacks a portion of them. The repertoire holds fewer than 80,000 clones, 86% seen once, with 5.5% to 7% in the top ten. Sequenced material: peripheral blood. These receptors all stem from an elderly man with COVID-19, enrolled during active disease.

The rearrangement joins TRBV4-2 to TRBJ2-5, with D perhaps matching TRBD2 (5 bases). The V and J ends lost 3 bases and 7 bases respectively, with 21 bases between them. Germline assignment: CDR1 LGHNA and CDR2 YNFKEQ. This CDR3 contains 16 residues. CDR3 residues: CASSQALTDLLVTQYF. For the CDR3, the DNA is TGTGCCAGCAGCCAGGCACTAACGGACTTGCTCGTGACCCAGTACTTC.

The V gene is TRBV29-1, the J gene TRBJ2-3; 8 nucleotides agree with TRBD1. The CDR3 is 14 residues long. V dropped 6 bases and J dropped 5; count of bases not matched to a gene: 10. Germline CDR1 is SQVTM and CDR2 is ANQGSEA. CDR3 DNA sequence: TGCAGCGTGACGGGCAGGGGGCAGAGAGATACGCAGTATTTT. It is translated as CSVTGRGQRDTQYF.

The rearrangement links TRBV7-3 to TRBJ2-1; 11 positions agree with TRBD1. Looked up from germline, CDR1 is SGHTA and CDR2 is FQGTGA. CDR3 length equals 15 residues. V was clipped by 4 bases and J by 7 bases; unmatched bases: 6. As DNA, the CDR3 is TGTGCCAGCAGCTGGGGACAGGGGGTTGAAAATGAGCAGTTCTTC. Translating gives CASSWGQGVENEQFF.

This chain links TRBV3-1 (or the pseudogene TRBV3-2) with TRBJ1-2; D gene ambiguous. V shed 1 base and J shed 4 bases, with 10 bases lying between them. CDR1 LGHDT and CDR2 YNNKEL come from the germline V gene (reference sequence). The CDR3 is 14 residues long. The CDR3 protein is CASSQGGIGYGYTF. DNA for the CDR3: TGTGCCAGCAGCCAAGGAGGGATTGGCTATGGCTACACCTTC.

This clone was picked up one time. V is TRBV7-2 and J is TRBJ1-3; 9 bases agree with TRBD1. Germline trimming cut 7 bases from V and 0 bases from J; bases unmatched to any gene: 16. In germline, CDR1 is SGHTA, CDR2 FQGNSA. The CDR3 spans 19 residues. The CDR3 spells CASIEPGQGRLVSGNTIYF. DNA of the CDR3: TGTGCCAGCATCGAACCGGGACAGGGAAGACTGGTCTCTGGAAACACCATATATTTT.

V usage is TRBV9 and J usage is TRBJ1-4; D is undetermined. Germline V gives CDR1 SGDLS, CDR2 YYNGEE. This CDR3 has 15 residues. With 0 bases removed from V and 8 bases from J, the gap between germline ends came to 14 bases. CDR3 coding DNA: TGTGCCAGCAGCGTAGTTGAGGGCTTGGGGGAAAAACTGTTTTTT. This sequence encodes CASSVVEGLGEKLFF. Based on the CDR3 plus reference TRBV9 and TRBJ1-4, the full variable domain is DSGVTQTPKHLITATGQRVTLRCSPRSGDLSVYWYQQSLDQGLQFLIQYYNGEERAKGNILERFSAQQFPDLHSELNLSSLELGDSALYFCASSVVEGLGEKLFFGSGTQLSVL.

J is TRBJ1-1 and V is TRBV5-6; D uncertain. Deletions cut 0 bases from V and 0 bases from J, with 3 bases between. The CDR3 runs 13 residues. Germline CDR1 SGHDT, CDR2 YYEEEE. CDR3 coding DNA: TGTGCCAGCAGCTTGGGCGTGAACACTGAAGCTTTCTTT. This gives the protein CASSLGVNTEAFF.

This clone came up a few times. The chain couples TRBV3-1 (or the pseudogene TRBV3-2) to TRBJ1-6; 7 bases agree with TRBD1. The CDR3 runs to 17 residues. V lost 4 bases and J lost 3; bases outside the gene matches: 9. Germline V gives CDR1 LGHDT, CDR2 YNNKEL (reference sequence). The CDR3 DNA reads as TGTGCCAGCAGCCGTAAGGTGACAGGGAACTATAATTCACCCCTCCACTTT. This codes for CASSRKVTGNYNSPLHF.

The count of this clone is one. CDR3 nucleotide sequence: TGTGCCAGTAGAGGGACAGGGCTAAACTCTGGGGCCAACGTCCTGACTTTC. This translates into CASRGTGLNSGANVLTF. This chain connects TRBV19 to TRBJ2-6; TRBD1 matches 9 bases. The CDR3 covers 17 residues. Germline CDR1 LNHDA, CDR2 SQIVND (reference sequence). V gave up 6 bases and J gave up 0 bases; unmatched junction bases: 6.

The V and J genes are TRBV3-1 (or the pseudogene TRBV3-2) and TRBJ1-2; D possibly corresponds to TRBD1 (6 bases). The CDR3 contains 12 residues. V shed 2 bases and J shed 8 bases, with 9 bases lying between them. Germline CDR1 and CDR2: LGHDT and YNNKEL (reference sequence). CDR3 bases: TGTGCCAGCAGCCAAAACAGGGAAGGCTACACCTTC. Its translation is CASSQNREGYTF.

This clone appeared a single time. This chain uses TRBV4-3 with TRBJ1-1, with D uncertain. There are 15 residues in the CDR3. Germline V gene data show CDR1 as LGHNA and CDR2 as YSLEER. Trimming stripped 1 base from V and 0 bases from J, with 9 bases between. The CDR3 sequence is CASSQGARMNTEAFF. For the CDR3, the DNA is TGCGCCAGCAGCCAAGGGGCCCGCATGAACACTGAAGCTTTCTTT.

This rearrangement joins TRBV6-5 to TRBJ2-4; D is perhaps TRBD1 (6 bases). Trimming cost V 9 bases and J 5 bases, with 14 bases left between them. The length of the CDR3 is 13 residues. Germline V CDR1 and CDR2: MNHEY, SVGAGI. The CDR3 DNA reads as TGTGCCAGGTTAGTGGCAGGGGAAAACATTCAGTACTTC. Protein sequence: CARLVAGENIQYF.

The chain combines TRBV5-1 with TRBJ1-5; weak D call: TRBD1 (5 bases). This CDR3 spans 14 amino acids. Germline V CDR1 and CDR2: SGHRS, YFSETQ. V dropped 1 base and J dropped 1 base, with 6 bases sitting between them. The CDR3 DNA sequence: TGCGCCAGCAGCTTGTCAGGGAGCAATCAGCCCCAGCATTTT. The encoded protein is CASSLSGSNQPQHF.

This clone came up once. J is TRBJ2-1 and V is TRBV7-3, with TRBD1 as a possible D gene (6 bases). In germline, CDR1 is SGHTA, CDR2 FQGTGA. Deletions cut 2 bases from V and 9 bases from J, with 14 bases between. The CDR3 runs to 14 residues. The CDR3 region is CASSLGQGRSEQFF. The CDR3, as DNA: TGTGCCAGCAGCTTAGGGCAGGGGCGATCTGAGCAGTTCTTC.

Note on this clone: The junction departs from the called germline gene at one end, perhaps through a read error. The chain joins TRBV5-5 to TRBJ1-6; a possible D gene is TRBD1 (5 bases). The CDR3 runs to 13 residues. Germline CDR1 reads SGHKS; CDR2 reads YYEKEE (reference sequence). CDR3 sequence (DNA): TGTGCCAGCAGCTTGGAAAGGGGCACCGAAGGCGGCTTT. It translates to CASSLERGTEGGF.

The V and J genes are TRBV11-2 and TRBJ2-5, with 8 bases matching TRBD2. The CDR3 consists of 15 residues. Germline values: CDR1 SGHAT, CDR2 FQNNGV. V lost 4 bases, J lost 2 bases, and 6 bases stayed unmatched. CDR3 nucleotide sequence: TGTGCCAGCAGCTCCCTCATAGCGGGACAAGAGACCCAGTACTTC. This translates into CASSSLIAGQETQYF.

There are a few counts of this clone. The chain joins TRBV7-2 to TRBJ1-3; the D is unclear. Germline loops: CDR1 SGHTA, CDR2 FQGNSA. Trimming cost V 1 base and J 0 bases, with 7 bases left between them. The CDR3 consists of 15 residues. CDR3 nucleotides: TGTGCCAGCAGCTTAGTACAGAGCTCTGGAAACACCATATATTTT. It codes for CASSLVQSSGNTIYF.

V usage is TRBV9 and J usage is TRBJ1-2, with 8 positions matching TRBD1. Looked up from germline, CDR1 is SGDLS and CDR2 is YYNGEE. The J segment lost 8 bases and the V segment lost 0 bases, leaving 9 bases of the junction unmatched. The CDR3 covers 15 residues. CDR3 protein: CASSVDPGGERGYTF. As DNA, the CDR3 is TGTGCCAGCAGCGTAGATCCAGGGGGCGAGAGAGGCTACACCTTC.

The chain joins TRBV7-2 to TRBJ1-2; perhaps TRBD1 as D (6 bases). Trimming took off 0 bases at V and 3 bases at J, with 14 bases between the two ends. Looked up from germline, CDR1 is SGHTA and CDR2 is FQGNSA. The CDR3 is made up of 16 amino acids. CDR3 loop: CASSLASLSGDYGYTF. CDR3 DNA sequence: TGTGCCAGCAGCTTAGCGTCCCTATCAGGGGACTATGGCTACACCTTC. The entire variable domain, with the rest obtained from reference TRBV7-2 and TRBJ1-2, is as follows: GAGVSQSPSNKVTEKGKDVELRCDPISGHTALYWYRQSLGQGLEFLIYFQGNSAPDKSGLPSDRFSAERTGGSVSTLTIQRTQQEDSAVYLCASSLASLSGDYGYTFGSGTRLTVV.